This is a list of T cell receptor beta chains from one sample in a study of CD8 T cells in Susac syndrome. TCRdb analysed the immunoSEQ multiplex PCR reads with MiXCR anew, one entry per CDR3 protein. The sample holds more than 100,000 distinct CDR3 sequences, roughly 95% seen once. Input material: CD4+ T cells from PBMCs. Source of these receptors: a human donor in good health. The CDR3 runs from the conserved cysteine through the conserved F or W. The order of the fields is V gene, J gene, clone size, D gene, CDR3 DNA, CDR3 protein. D genes are given only for firm matches. Not every row has a clone size; where given, it reads once, few, many or a size class.

v_gene: TRBV7-9
j_gene: TRBJ2-2
abundance: -
d_gene: -
CDR3nt: TGTGCCAGCAGCTTAGGCTCGCACACCGGGGAGCTGTTTTTT
CDR3aa: CASSLGSHTGELFF

v_gene: TRBV6-6
j_gene: TRBJ2-1
abundance: -
d_gene: -
CDR3nt: TGTGCCAGCAGTACGGACGGCAGGTATGAGCAGTTCTTC
CDR3aa: CASSTDGRYEQFF

v_gene: TRBV5-1
j_gene: TRBJ2-5
abundance: -
d_gene: -
CDR3nt: TGCGCCAGCAGCTTGGCCGGGACCCCCCGCGGGGAGACCCAGTACTTC
CDR3aa: CASSLAGTPRGETQYF

v_gene: TRBV5-1
j_gene: TRBJ2-2
abundance: -
d_gene: -
CDR3nt: TGCGCCAGCAGCCATATCGGGACACTCACATTGAACACCGGGGAGCTGTTTTTT
CDR3aa: CASSHIGTLTLNTGELFF

v_gene: TRBV4-1
j_gene: TRBJ2-2
abundance: -
d_gene: TRBD1
CDR3nt: TGCGCCAGCAGCCAAGATCTTGGACAGGTGAAGAACACCGGGGAGCTGTTTTTT
CDR3aa: CASSQDLGQVKNTGELFF

v_gene: TRBV7-9
j_gene: TRBJ2-7
abundance: -
d_gene: TRBD2
CDR3nt: TGTGCCAGCAGCTTGGCAGCGGGACCCTACGAGCAGTACTTC
CDR3aa: CASSLAAGPYEQYF

v_gene: TRBV30
j_gene: TRBJ1-1
abundance: -
d_gene: TRBD1
CDR3nt: TGTGCCTGCAGGACAGGAGTTGAAGCTTTCTTT
CDR3aa: CACRTGVEAFF

v_gene: TRBV27
j_gene: TRBJ2-7
abundance: once
d_gene: TRBD2
CDR3nt: TGTGCCAGCAGCCGGGGGGGGGTCTCCTACGAGCAGTACTTC
CDR3aa: CASSRGGVSYEQYF

v_gene: TRBV2
j_gene: TRBJ2-7
abundance: -
d_gene: -
CDR3nt: TGTGCCAGCAGTTGGACCAGCGACGAGCAGTACTTC
CDR3aa: CASSWTSDEQYF

v_gene: TRBV29-1
j_gene: TRBJ2-3
abundance: -
d_gene: -
CDR3nt: TGCAGCGTCTCCACGGCGGGGAGCACAGATACGCAGTATTTT
CDR3aa: CSVSTAGSTDTQYF

v_gene: TRBV27
j_gene: TRBJ2-1
abundance: -
d_gene: -
CDR3nt: TGTGCCAGCAGTTTATCCTTGGCTAGCCTCTCCTACAATGAGCAGTTCTTC
CDR3aa: CASSLSLASLSYNEQFF

v_gene: TRBV29-1
j_gene: TRBJ2-3
abundance: -
d_gene: -
CDR3nt: TGCAGTGCCAAGGGTGTACCGACAGATACGCAGTATTTT
CDR3aa: CSAKGVPTDTQYF

v_gene: TRBV24-1
j_gene: TRBJ2-3
abundance: -
d_gene: -
CDR3nt: TGTGCCACCAGTGACCCGAGACAGCTCCCCACAGATACGCAGTATTTT
CDR3aa: CATSDPRQLPTDTQYF

v_gene: TRBV28
j_gene: TRBJ2-5
abundance: -
d_gene: TRBD1
CDR3nt: TGTGCCAGCAGTGGGGCCGGACAGGGGCAAGAGACCCAGTACTTC
CDR3aa: CASSGAGQGQETQYF

v_gene: TRBV28
j_gene: TRBJ1-2
abundance: -
d_gene: -
CDR3nt: TGTGCCAGCAGTTTAGGGGTAGGCGGCTACACCTTC
CDR3aa: CASSLGVGGYTF

v_gene: TRBV5-1
j_gene: TRBJ2-5
abundance: -
d_gene: -
CDR3nt: TGCGCCAGCAGCTTGGGGCCACAAGAGACCCAGTACTTC
CDR3aa: CASSLGPQETQYF

v_gene: TRBV5-6
j_gene: TRBJ1-5
abundance: -
d_gene: -
CDR3nt: TGTGCCAGCAGCGCGGGGGGACAGCCCCAGCATTTT
CDR3aa: CASSAGGQPQHF

v_gene: TRBV6-2/TRBV6-3
j_gene: TRBJ1-5
abundance: -
d_gene: -
CDR3nt: TGTGCCAGCATGGTAGGGGGGGTAAATCAGCCCCAGCATTTT
CDR3aa: CASMVGGVNQPQHF

v_gene: TRBV28
j_gene: TRBJ1-2
abundance: -
d_gene: -
CDR3nt: TGTGCCAGCACCATGGACGGAGTAGGAGGAATGAGCTACACCTTC
CDR3aa: CASTMDGVGGMSYTF

v_gene: TRBV15
j_gene: TRBJ2-5
abundance: -
d_gene: -
CDR3nt: TGTGCCACCAGCAGAGTGAGAGTAGTTGAGACCCAGTACTTC
CDR3aa: CATSRVRVVETQYF

v_gene: TRBV7-2
j_gene: TRBJ2-4
abundance: few
d_gene: TRBD1
CDR3nt: TGTGCCAGCAGCAGGGGGCAGGCGGGCCGTGGGAACATTCAGTACTTC
CDR3aa: CASSRGQAGRGNIQYF

v_gene: TRBV19
j_gene: TRBJ2-2
abundance: -
d_gene: TRBD2
CDR3nt: TGTGCCAGTAGTATCCCGGGACTAGGTTACACCGGGGAGCTGTTTTTT
CDR3aa: CASSIPGLGYTGELFF

v_gene: TRBV6-1
j_gene: TRBJ1-2
abundance: -
d_gene: -
CDR3nt: TGTGCCAGCAGCTCCCCAGGGACGGGCCGCGATTCCTATGGCTACACCTTC
CDR3aa: CASSSPGTGRDSYGYTF

v_gene: TRBV3-1
j_gene: TRBJ1-2
abundance: -
d_gene: TRBD1
CDR3nt: TGTGCCAGCAGCAAGGACAGGGGGCAGTCAGGCTACACCTTC
CDR3aa: CASSKDRGQSGYTF

v_gene: TRBV7-2
j_gene: TRBJ2-3
abundance: -
d_gene: -
CDR3nt: TGTGCCAGCAGCTCCACAGATACGCAGTATTTT
CDR3aa: CASSSTDTQYF

v_gene: TRBV29-1
j_gene: TRBJ1-2
abundance: -
d_gene: -
CDR3nt: TGCAGCGTTGAAGATACCAGGCAGAATGGCTACACCTTC
CDR3aa: CSVEDTRQNGYTF

v_gene: TRBV2
j_gene: TRBJ1-2
abundance: once
d_gene: -
CDR3nt: TGTGCCAGCAGTGAAGCGCTTCGTTGGGGGAACTCCTATGGCTACACCTTC
CDR3aa: CASSEALRWGNSYGYTF

v_gene: TRBV12-3/TRBV12-4
j_gene: TRBJ1-2
abundance: -
d_gene: -
CDR3nt: TGTGCCAGCAGACTAAGGAGAAGCTATGGCTACACCTTC
CDR3aa: CASRLRRSYGYTF

v_gene: TRBV23-1
j_gene: TRBJ1-2
abundance: few
d_gene: -
CDR3nt: TGCGCCAGCAGTCAATCCAGGGTTCCCAACTATGGCTACACCTTC
CDR3aa: CASSQSRVPNYGYTF

v_gene: TRBV2
j_gene: TRBJ1-5
abundance: -
d_gene: -
CDR3nt: TGTGCCAGCAGTGTACTAGGGCCGAATCAGCCCCAGCATTTT
CDR3aa: CASSVLGPNQPQHF

v_gene: TRBV6-1
j_gene: TRBJ2-7
abundance: -
d_gene: TRBD1
CDR3nt: TGTGCCAGCAGGGGGGACAGAGGTAGACCCTACGAGCAGTACTTC
CDR3aa: CASRGDRGRPYEQYF

v_gene: TRBV29-1
j_gene: TRBJ2-3
abundance: -
d_gene: -
CDR3nt: TGCAGCGTTGGCCCTAGGTTGACAGATACGCAGTATTTT
CDR3aa: CSVGPRLTDTQYF

v_gene: TRBV12-3/TRBV12-4
j_gene: TRBJ2-1
abundance: -
d_gene: TRBD1
CDR3nt: TGTGCCAGCAGTGCCCGAGGGACAGGGGCCTACAATGAGCAGTTCTTC
CDR3aa: CASSARGTGAYNEQFF